Described below is a single TCR beta chain sequence and its context. Its antigen remains unknown. Without the conserved terminal phenylalanine or tryptophan, this CDR3 likely stems from a read error. The limits of the CDR3 on the DNA are not certain, so only TCRdb's listed CDR3 is given. This sample was taken from a study of CD8+CD57+ T cells in acquired aplastic anemia. Study-wide background: CD4+ and CD8+ cells, once sorted, gave DNA averaging roughly 3.4 ug.

All sequencing subjects had displayed CD8+CD57+ cell expansion on flow cytometry. Broader study findings: Overlapping CD8+ CDR3 repertoires of patients and controls contained roughly 29 shared sequences.

Per the germline V gene, CDR1 is KGHDR and CDR2 is SFDVKD. The CDR3 has 15 amino acids, counting both end residues. According to the study, genomic DNA was the template for TCR beta VDJ and CDR3 profiling. TCRdb reprocessed the reads with MiXCR, giving one entry per CDR3 protein. Seen here are around 250,000 distinct CDR3 sequences, approximately 80% observed once, and the top ten hold roughly two fifths. Sample: sorted CD4+, CD8+, or CD8+CD57+ T cells (not recorded which) from PBMCs. The origin of this receptor is a human donor with aplastic anemia. The chain carries TRBV24-1 and TRBJ2-3; TRBD1 reflects the table's D call only, with no check against the DNA. The CDR3: CATSDNKTGAEELTM.